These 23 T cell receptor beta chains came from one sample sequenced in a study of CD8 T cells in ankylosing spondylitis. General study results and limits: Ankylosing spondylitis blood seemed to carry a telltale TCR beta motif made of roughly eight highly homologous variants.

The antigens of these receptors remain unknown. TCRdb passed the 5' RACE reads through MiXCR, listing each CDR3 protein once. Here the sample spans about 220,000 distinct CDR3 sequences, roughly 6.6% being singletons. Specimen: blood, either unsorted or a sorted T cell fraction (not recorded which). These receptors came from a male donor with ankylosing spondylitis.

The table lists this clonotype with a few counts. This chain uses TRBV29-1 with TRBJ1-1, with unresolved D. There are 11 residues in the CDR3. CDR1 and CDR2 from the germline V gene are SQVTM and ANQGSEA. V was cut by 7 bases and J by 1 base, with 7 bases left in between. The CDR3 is CSAWENTEAFF. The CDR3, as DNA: TGCAGCGCATGGGAGAACACTGAAGCTTTCTTT.

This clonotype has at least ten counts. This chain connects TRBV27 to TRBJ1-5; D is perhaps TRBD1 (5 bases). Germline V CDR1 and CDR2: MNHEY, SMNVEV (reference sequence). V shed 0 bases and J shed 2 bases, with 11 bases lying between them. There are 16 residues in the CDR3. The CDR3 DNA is TGTGCCAGCAGTTTATCACCAGGGTCAGGCAATCAGCCCCAGCATTTT. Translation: CASSLSPGSGNQPQHF.

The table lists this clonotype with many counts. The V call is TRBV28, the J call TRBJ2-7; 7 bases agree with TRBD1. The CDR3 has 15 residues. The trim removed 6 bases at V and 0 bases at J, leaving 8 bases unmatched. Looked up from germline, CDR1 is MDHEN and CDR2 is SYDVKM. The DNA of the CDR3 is TGTGCCAGCAGCGCCACAGGGGTTGACTCCTACGAGCAGTACTTC. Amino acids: CASSATGVDSYEQYF. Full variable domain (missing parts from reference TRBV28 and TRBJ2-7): DVKVTQSSRYLVKRTGEKVFLECVQDMDHENMFWYRQDPGLGLRLIYFSYDVKMKEKGDIPEGYSVSREKKERFSLILESASTNQTSMYLCASSATGVDSYEQYFGPGTRLTVT.

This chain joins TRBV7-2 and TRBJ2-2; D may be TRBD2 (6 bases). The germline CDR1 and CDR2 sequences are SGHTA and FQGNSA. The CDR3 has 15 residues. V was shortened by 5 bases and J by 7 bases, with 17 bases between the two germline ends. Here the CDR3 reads CASSRRGWDYGELFF. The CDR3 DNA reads TGTGCCAGCAGCCGGAGGGGCTGGGATTACGGGGAGCTGTTTTTT. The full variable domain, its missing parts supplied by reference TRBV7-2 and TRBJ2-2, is GAGVSQSPSNKVTEKGKDVELRCDPISGHTALYWYRQSLGQGLEFLIYFQGNSAPDKSGLPSDRFSAERTGGSVSTLTIQRTQQEDSAVYLCASSRRGWDYGELFFGEGSRLTVL.

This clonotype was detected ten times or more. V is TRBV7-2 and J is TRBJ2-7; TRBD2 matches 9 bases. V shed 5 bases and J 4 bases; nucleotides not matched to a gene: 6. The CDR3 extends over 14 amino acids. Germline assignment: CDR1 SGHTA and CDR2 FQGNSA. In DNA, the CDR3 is TGTGCCAGCAGCGTAGGAGCGGGGGGTTACGAGCAGTACTTC. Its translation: CASSVGAGGYEQYF.

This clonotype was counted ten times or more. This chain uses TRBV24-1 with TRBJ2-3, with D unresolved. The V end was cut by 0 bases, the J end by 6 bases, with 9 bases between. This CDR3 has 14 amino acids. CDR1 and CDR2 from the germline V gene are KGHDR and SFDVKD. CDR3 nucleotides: TGTGCCACCAGTGATTTGGGAATAGGGGATACGCAGTATTTT. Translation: CATSDLGIGDTQYF.

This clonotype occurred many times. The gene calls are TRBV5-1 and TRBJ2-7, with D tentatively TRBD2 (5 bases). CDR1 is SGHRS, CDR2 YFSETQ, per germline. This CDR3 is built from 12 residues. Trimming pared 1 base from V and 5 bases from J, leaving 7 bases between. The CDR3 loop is CASSLPGDEQYF. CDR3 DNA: TGCGCCAGCAGCTTGCCCGGGGACGAGCAGTACTTC.

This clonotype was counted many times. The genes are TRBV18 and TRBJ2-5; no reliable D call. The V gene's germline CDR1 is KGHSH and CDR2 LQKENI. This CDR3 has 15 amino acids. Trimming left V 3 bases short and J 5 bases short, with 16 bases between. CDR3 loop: CASSPTNAPGETQYF. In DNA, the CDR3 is TGTGCCAGCTCACCGACCAACGCCCCCGGTGAGACCCAGTACTTC.

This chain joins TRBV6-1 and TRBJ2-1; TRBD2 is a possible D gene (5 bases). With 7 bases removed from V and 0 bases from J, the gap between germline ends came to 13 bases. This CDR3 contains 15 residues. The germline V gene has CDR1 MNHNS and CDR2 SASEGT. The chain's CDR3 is CASITVGSSYNEQFF. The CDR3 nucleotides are TGTGCCAGCATCACCGTGGGGAGCTCCTACAATGAGCAGTTCTTC.

The CDR3 reads CSARVPLHEFPKDTQYF. DNA of the CDR3: TGCAGTGCTAGAGTGCCCCTCCATGAATTCCCAAAAGATACGCAGTATTTT. The rearrangement joins TRBV20-1 to TRBJ2-3; D remains ambiguous. This CDR3 has 17 amino acids. Trimming cost V 1 base and J 5 bases, with 22 bases left between them. Germline CDR1 is DFQATT and CDR2 is SNEGSKA (reference sequence).

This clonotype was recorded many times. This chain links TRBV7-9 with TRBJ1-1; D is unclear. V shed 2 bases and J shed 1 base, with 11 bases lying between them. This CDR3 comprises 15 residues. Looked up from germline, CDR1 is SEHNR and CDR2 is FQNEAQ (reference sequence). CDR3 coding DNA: TGTGCCAGCAGCTTATTTTCGACGGGGAACACTGAAGCTTTCTTT. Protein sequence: CASSLFSTGNTEAFF. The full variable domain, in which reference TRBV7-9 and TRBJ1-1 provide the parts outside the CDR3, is DTGVSQNPRHKITKRGQNVTFRCDPISEHNRLYWYRQTLGQGPEFLTYFQNEAQLEKSRLLSDRFSAERPKGSFSTLEIQRTEQGDSAMYLCASSLFSTGNTEAFFGQGTRLTVV.

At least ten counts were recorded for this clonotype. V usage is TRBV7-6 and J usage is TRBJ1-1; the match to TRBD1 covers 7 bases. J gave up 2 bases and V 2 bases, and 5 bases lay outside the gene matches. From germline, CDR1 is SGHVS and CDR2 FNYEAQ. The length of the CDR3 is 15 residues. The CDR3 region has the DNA TGTGCCAGCAGCTTATGGGGGACAGCCAACACTGAAGCTTTCTTT. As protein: CASSLWGTANTEAFF. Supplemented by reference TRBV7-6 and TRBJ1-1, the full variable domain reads GAGVSQSPRYKVTKRGQDVALRCDPISGHVSLYWYRQALGQGPEFLTYFNYEAQQDKSGLPNDRFSAERPEGSISTLTIQRTEQRDSAMYRCASSLWGTANTEAFFGQGTRLTVV.

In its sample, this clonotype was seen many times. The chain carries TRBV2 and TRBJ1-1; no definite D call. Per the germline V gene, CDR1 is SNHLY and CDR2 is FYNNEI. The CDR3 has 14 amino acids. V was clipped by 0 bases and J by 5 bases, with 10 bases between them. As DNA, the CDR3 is TGTGCCAGCAGTGAAGCGCTTTGGGGAACTGAAGCTTTCTTT. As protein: CASSEALWGTEAFF.

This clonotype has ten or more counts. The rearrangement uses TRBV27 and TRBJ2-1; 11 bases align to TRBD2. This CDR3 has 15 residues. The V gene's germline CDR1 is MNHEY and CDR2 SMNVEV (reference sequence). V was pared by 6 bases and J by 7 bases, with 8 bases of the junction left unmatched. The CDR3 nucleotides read TGTGCCAGCAGGCCGACTAGCGGGATTTTAAATGAGCAGTTCTTC. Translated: CASRPTSGILNEQFF.

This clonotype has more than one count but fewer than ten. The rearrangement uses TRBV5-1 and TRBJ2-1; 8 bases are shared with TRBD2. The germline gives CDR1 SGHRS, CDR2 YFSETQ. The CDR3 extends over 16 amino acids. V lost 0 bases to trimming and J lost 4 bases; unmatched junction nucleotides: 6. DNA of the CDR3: TGCGCCAGCAGCTTGGTCCTAGCGGGTCCATACAATGAGCAGTTCTTC. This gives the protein CASSLVLAGPYNEQFF.

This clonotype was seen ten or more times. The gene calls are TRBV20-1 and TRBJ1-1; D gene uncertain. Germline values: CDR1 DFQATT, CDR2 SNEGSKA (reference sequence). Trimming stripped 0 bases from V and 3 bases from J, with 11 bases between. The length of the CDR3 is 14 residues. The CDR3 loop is CSARDDAVYTEAFF. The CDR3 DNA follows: TGCAGTGCTAGAGATGATGCCGTGTACACTGAAGCTTTCTTT.

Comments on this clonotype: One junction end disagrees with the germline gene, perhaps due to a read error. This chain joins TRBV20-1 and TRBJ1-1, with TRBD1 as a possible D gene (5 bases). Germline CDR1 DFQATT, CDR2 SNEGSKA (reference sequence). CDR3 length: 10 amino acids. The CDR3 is CSAGDPEAFF. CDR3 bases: TGCAGTGCGGGGGATCCTGAGGCTTTCTTT.

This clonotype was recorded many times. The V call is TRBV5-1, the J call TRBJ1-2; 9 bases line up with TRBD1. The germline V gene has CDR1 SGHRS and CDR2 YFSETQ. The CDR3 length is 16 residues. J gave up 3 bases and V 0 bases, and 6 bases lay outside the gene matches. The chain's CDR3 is CASSLEDRGVDYGYTF. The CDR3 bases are TGCGCCAGCAGCTTGGAGGACAGGGGTGTCGACTATGGCTACACCTTC.

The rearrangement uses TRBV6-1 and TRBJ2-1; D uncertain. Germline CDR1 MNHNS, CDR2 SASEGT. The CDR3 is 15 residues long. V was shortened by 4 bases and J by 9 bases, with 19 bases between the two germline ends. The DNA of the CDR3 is TGTGCCAGCAGTGCCTCCGGGCGGACGCGTCTTGAGCAGTTCTTC. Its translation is CASSASGRTRLEQFF.

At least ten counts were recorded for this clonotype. For the CDR3, the DNA is TGTGCCAGCAGCCAAGGGACAATTAACAAACCCCTCCACTTT. Translation: CASSQGTINKPLHF. The rearrangement links TRBV4-2 to TRBJ1-6, with D possibly TRBD1 on 5 matching bases. V was cut by 1 base and J by 12 bases, with 13 bases left in between. Germline V lookup: CDR1 LGHNA, CDR2 YNFKEQ. CDR3 size: 14 residues.

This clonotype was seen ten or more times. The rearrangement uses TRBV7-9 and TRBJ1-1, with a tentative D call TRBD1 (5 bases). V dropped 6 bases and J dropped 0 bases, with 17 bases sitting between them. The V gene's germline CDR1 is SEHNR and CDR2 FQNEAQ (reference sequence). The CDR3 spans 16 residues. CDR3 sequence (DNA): TGTGCCAGCAGTCAACGTTTTGGACACTTGAACACTGAAGCTTTCTTT. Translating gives CASSQRFGHLNTEAFF.

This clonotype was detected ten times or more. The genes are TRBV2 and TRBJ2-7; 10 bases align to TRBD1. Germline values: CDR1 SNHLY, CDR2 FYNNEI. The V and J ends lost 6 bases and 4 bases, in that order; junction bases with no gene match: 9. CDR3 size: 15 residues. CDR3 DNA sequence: TGTGCCAGCAGGGCTCCGACAGGGGGCATATACGAGCAGTACTTC. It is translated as CASRAPTGGIYEQYF. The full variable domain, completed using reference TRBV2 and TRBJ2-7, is EPEVTQTPSHQVTQMGQEVILRCVPISNHLYFYWYRQILGQKVEFLVSFYNNEISEKSEIFDDQFSVERPDGSNFTLKIRSTKLEDSAMYFCASRAPTGGIYEQYFGPGTRLTVT.

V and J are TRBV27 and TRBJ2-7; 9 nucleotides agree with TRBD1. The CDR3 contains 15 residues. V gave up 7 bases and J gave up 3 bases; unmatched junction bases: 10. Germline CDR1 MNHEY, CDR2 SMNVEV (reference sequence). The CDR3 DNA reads TGTGCCAGCAAACCCGGGACAGGGCTTTTCTACGAGCAGTACTTC. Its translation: CASKPGTGLFYEQYF.